These T cell receptor beta chains were read from a single sample in a study of blood T cell repertoires in COVID-19. The protocol was immunoSEQ multiplex PCR, while the TCRdb copy is restricted to in-frame clones and leaves out a portion. The top ten hold roughly 17% of the sample, which has around 150,000 clones, 65% to 80% seen once. The specimen sequenced was peripheral blood. These receptors were collected from a man between 50 and 59 years old with acute or convalescent COVID-19. CDR3s include the opening cysteine and the closing phenylalanine or tryptophan. The D gene is left open where the match is weak. A row's size may be missing; if present it is once, few, many or a size class.

J,V,D,size,DNA,CDR3
TRBJ2-5,TRBV12-5,.,.,TGTGCTAGTGGTTTGGCTTCGCAGGGGTCAGAGACCCAGTACTTC,CASGLASQGSETQYF
TRBJ1-6,TRBV14,.,.,TGTGCCAGCAGCCTAATTCGGGGAGGAGGGAATTCACCCCTCCACTTT,CASSLIRGGGNSPLHF
TRBJ1-2,TRBV4-1,.,.,TGCGCCAGCAGTCCTAACCTGGACTATGGCTACACCTTC,CASSPNLDYGYTF
TRBJ1-6,TRBV28,.,.,TGTGCCAGTTCGACAGCCAATTCACCCCTCCACTTT,CASSTANSPLHF
TRBJ1-1,TRBV6-5,TRBD1,once,TGTGCCAGCAGCTACGACAGGGGGAACACTGAAGCTTTCTTT,CASSYDRGNTEAFF
TRBJ2-5,TRBV5-6,TRBD2,.,TGTGCCAGCAGCTTCCGACTAGCGGGGGGCCAAGGCCAACAAGAGACCCAGTACTTC,CASSFRLAGGQGQQETQYF
TRBJ1-3,TRBV21-1,.,.,TGTGCCAGCAGCCTCGGGGGGCCCCGAAGCTCTGGAAACACCATATATTTT,CASSLGGPRSSGNTIYF
TRBJ1-1,TRBV10-2,TRBD1,.,TGCGCCAGCAGCACAGGGGGCCCGGTAGGCACTGAAGCTTTCTTT,CASSTGGPVGTEAFF
TRBJ2-5,TRBV9,TRBD2,.,TGTGCCAGCAGCGTAGCTACGGGGGCTAGCGGGGATCAAGAGACCCAGTACTTC,CASSVATGASGDQETQYF
TRBJ2-7,TRBV10-1,TRBD2,.,TGCGCCGGGCTCACCGGGGGGGGGTTTGCCCACGAGCAGTACTTC,CAGLTGGGFAHEQYF
TRBJ1-1,TRBV5-4,.,.,TGTGCCAGCAGATCCGCGGGGGGCGCGGGGTGGAACACTGAAGCTTTCTTT,CASRSAGGAGWNTEAFF
TRBJ1-5,TRBV9,.,once,TGTGCCAGCAGCCCCCCCCCAGGGGATCAGCCCCAGCATTTT,CASSPPPGDQPQHF
TRBJ2-1,TRBV2,TRBD2,.,TGTGCCAGCAGTGATTCTAGCGGGGGGGCCCACAATGAGCAGTTCTTC,CASSDSSGGAHNEQFF
TRBJ1-2,TRBV4-1,.,.,TGCGCCAGCAGCCAAGACGGCAGGCCGTTTAACTATGGCTACACCTTC,CASSQDGRPFNYGYTF
TRBJ2-5,TRBV5-4,.,.,TGTGCCAGCAGCCTCGGGTCTGATCCCCGGGGGACCCAGTACTTC,CASSLGSDPRGTQYF
TRBJ1-3,TRBV5-1,.,.,TGCGCCAGCAGCGTGGGGCTGGGCGGAAACACCATATATTTT,CASSVGLGGNTIYF
TRBJ1-6,TRBV27,TRBD1,.,TGTGCCAGCAGACGGACAGGAAGACTATATTCACCCCTCCACTTT,CASRRTGRLYSPLHF
TRBJ2-2,TRBV5-1,TRBD1,.,TGCGCCAGCAGCTTGCCAGGGGGCGACACCGGGGAGCTGTTTTTT,CASSLPGGDTGELFF
TRBJ1-5,TRBV11-2,TRBD1,.,TGTGCCAGCAGCTTAGATGGGACAGGGGGACAGCCCCAGCATTTT,CASSLDGTGGQPQHF
TRBJ1-2,TRBV27,TRBD1,.,TGTGCCAGCAGTTCGTTACCGGGACAGGGGAACTATGGCTACACCTTC,CASSSLPGQGNYGYTF
TRBJ2-4,TRBV18,TRBD1,.,TGTGCCAGCTCCATTCGACAGGGAGAAGCCAAAAACATTCAGTACTTC,CASSIRQGEAKNIQYF
TRBJ1-4,TRBV4-1,TRBD1,.,TGCGCCAGCAGCCAGAGCCCCGGGACAGGCTATGAAAAACTGTTTTTT,CASSQSPGTGYEKLFF
TRBJ2-5,TRBV7-2,TRBD1,.,TGTGCCAGCAGCCCGACCTCAGGGGGCCAAGAGACCCAGTACTTC,CASSPTSGGQETQYF
TRBJ2-5,TRBV5-1,TRBD2,.,TGCGCCAGTAATAGCGGGGGAGAAGAGACCCAGTACTTC,CASNSGGEETQYF
TRBJ1-6,TRBV4-1,TRBD1,few,TGCGCCAGCAGCAGTACTCCGGGACAGTTTAATTCACCCCTCCACTTT,CASSSTPGQFNSPLHF
TRBJ1-2,TRBV21-1,.,.,TGTGCCAGCAGCAAAGTTCCCGGGACAGGGGGCAACTATGGCTACACCTTC,CASSKVPGTGGNYGYTF
TRBJ1-1,TRBV3-1/TRBV3-2,.,.,TGTGCCAGCAGCTGGGCGACCTTGAACACTGAAGCTTTCTTT,CASSWATLNTEAFF
TRBJ1-1,TRBV5-5,.,.,TGTGCCAGCAGCTCCTGGACAGCCATGAACACTGAAGCTTTCTTT,CASSSWTAMNTEAFF
TRBJ1-5,TRBV2,.,.,TGTGCCAGCAGTGAAGAGGGAACAGGGCGGCAGCCCCAGCATTTT,CASSEEGTGRQPQHF
TRBJ2-1,TRBV11-3,TRBD2,.,TGTGCCAGCAGCTTAGAAGGCGGGGGCTACAATGAGCAGTTCTTC,CASSLEGGGYNEQFF
TRBJ1-1,TRBV6-5,TRBD1,.,TGTGCCAGCCAGTTAATGGGGACAGGAAACACTGAAGCTTTCTTT,CASQLMGTGNTEAFF
TRBJ2-2,TRBV24-1,.,.,TGTGCCACCAGTGATCCAACAGCGAACACCGGGGAGCTGTTTTTT,CATSDPTANTGELFF
TRBJ1-5,TRBV6-4,TRBD1,.,TGTGCCAGCAGTGACTGGCCCGGGACAGAACAGCATTTT,CASSDWPGTEQHF
TRBJ1-6,TRBV3-1/TRBV3-2,.,.,TGTGCCAGCAGCCAAGGTACGGGGATAGGGTCACCCCTCCACTTT,CASSQGTGIGSPLHF
TRBJ1-1,TRBV5-1,.,.,TGCGCCAGCAGCCTAGAGGGGACAACCAACACTGAAGCTTTCTTT,CASSLEGTTNTEAFF
TRBJ2-3,TRBV4-2,.,.,TGTGCCAGCAGCCAAGTGGGGACAAACACAGATACGCAGTATTTT,CASSQVGTNTDTQYF
TRBJ1-1,TRBV5-6,.,.,TGTGCCAGCAGCGTGGGACAGAACACTGAAGCTTTCTTT,CASSVGQNTEAFF
TRBJ1-6,TRBV11-2,TRBD1,.,TGTGCCAGCAGGGAACAGGGGGCCGGGAATTCACCCCTCCACTTT,CASREQGAGNSPLHF
TRBJ2-1,TRBV28,.,.,TGTGCCAGCAGTATAATAGCGGATTCCTACAATGAGCAGTTCTTC,CASSIIADSYNEQFF
TRBJ1-2,TRBV9,.,.,TGTGCCAGCAGCGCGACAGACTATGGCTACACCTTC,CASSATDYGYTF
TRBJ1-2,TRBV24-1,.,.,TGTGCCACCAGTGATTTGGGCAGGGTGTGCTATGGCTACACCTTC,CATSDLGRVCYGYTF
TRBJ2-5,TRBV14,.,.,TGTGCCAGCAGCCAAGACAGTTACACATTCCAAGAGACCCAGTACTTC,CASSQDSYTFQETQYF
TRBJ1-2,TRBV3-1/TRBV3-2,.,.,TGTGCCAGCAGCCACCTCGGGTTAGCTAACTATGGCTACACCTTC,CASSHLGLANYGYTF
TRBJ1-2,TRBV30,TRBD1,.,TGTGCCTGGAGTGTAGGAAGGGGGCGTAGCTATGGCTACACCTTC,CAWSVGRGRSYGYTF
TRBJ2-1,TRBV10-1,.,few,TGCGCCAGCAGTGATGGCAGAACCTCCTACAATGAGCAGTTCTTC,CASSDGRTSYNEQFF
TRBJ1-5,TRBV6-5,TRBD1,once,TGTGCCAGCAGTCCTGGGACAGGGGCGAATCAGCCCCAGCATTTT,CASSPGTGANQPQHF
TRBJ1-4,TRBV2,.,.,TGTGCCAGCAGTGCCATGGGGGGGTTGGGTGAAAAACTGTTTTTT,CASSAMGGLGEKLFF
TRBJ1-3,TRBV5-6,.,.,TGTGCCAGCAGCTTCGGGGTATCTGGAAACACCATATATTTT,CASSFGVSGNTIYF
TRBJ1-1,TRBV3-1/TRBV3-2,TRBD1,few,TGTGCCAGCAGCCAACCGACAGGGGGCAGTGAAGCTTTCTTT,CASSQPTGGSEAFF